This TCR beta chain was identified during a study of T cells in localized non-small cell lung cancer. Study results and caveats: For the top 100 tumor clones, a median about 60 also appeared in adjacent lung. As only one tumor region underwent sequencing, heterogeneity remains possible. Increased T cell density in blood showed an association with longer overall survival.

CDR3 length: 16 residues. With V trimmed by 4 bases and J by 4 bases, 10 bases remained unmatched. Germline CDR1 and CDR2: MNHEY and SMNVEV (reference sequence). A note on this clone: The antigen remains undetermined.

Assay used: immunoSEQ multiplex PCR; TCRdb lists only in-frame clones, some missing. The top ten hold just under 30% of the sample, which has roughly 21,000 clones, approximately 91% seen once. This TCR derives from a male donor older than 55 with stage II lung adenocarcinoma. This specimen consisted of peripheral blood mononuclear cells, obtained before any cancer treatment. J is TRBJ1-3 and V is TRBV27; 7 bases match TRBD1. CDR3 residues: CASSSSYRGAGNTIYF. Written as DNA, the CDR3 is TGTGCCAGCAGTTCGTCCTACAGGGGCGCCGGAAACACCATATATTTT.